The clone carrying this T cell receptor (beta chain) showed up just a few times. Its specificity is unknown. The sample is drawn from a study of memory CD4+ T cells and cytomegalovirus serostatus. Authors' analysis steps: After removing out-of-frame reads, approximately 2 million distinct TCRbeta sequences remained. Libraries were prepared by immunoSEQ multiplex PCR; TCRdb keeps only in-frame clonotypes and omits some of them. That table gives V, J and clone size, and the DNA gave D and trimming. Of some 60,000 clones listed, roughly 81% are singletons. Findings of the study overall: Suggested: most of the CMV-linked TCR signature lies in CD4+ memory cells. A US-trained random forest predicted CMV serostatus with median AUC roughly 0.9. About 40% of the roughly 160 known CMV-associated TCRbeta sequences appeared in CD4+ memory.

CDR1 is SGHTA, CDR2 FQGNSA, per germline. This CDR3 is built from 14 residues. Trimming took 3 bases from V and 4 from J, leaving 10 bases between them. Single viable CD3+CD4+CD8-CD45RO+ cells were sorted as the memory CD4+ T cells. This clonotype originated in an adult in good health and CMV-seronegative. J is TRBJ1-3 and V is TRBV7-2; D not certain. Material: memory CD4+ T cells from blood. The CDR3 DNA reads TGTGCCAGCAGCTTCCCTATGCGGGGAAACACCATATATTTT. Its protein product is CASSFPMRGNTIYF.